The clone carrying this T cell receptor beta chain showed up many times. The antigen is unknown. This record belongs to a study of human T cells and chemical hapten exposure. V gave up 2 bases and J gave up 8 bases; unmatched junction bases: 3. There are 13 residues in the CDR3. The V gene's germline CDR1 is LNHNV and CDR2 YYDKDF (reference sequence). MiXCR was run by TCRdb on the RACE reads, yielding one entry per CDR3 protein. The data hold some 170,000 distinct CDR3 sequences, with around 30% observed a single time. Time point denoted: patch test 3, about 24 weeks after DPC sensitization. Specified treatment: therapeutic diphenylcyclopropenone sensitization with weekly scalp DPC. Study-level results: Relative to control repertoires, expanded TCRs gave rise to significantly more large CDR3 similarity clusters.

The source was whole blood, collected in connection with sensitization to the hapten diphenylcyclopropenone (DPC). The TCR originated in a woman younger than 35 with alopecia areata. Some clones in this sample may be carry-over from other donors' samples. This rearrangement joins TRBV15 to TRBJ2-1, with 7 nucleotides matching TRBD2. CDR3 loop: CATSRPLADEQFF. CDR3 coding DNA: TGTGCCACCAGCAGACCCCTAGCGGATGAGCAGTTCTTC.